These T cell receptor beta chains were read from a single sample in a study of T cells in localized non-small cell lung cancer. Clones were sequenced by immunoSEQ multiplex PCR, and TCRdb holds only the in-frame ones, with some missing. The sample has about 11,000 clones, roughly four fifths seen once. The material sequenced was peripheral blood mononuclear cells, taken before any cancer treatment. Receptors were obtained from a female donor at least 60 years old with stage II lung adenocarcinoma. Each CDR3 is given with its conserved first and last residue. The D gene is left open where the match is weak. Rows may omit the clone size; those that give it use once, few, many or a size class.

abundance | j_gene | v_gene | d_gene | CDR3aa | CDR3nt
. | TRBJ1-5 | TRBV9 | . | CASSGGNSNQPQHF | TGTGCCAGCAGCGGGGGAAATAGCAATCAGCCCCAGCATTTT
. | TRBJ2-1 | TRBV6-6 | . | CASSSRDEQFF | TGTGCCAGCAGTTCACGGGATGAGCAGTTCTTC
. | TRBJ2-7 | TRBV5-1 | . | CASSLDPGILYEQYF | TGCGCCAGCAGCTTGGATCCCGGGATCCTATACGAGCAGTACTTC
. | TRBJ1-4 | TRBV6-6 | . | CASSRGRREEKLFF | TGTGCCAGCAGCCGGGGACGGAGGGAGGAAAAACTGTTTTTT
. | TRBJ1-2 | TRBV19 | . | CASSIGGNYGYTF | TGTGCCAGTAGTATAGGTGGCAACTATGGCTACACCTTC
. | TRBJ2-6 | TRBV5-6 | . | CASSSPGRSGANALTF | TGTGCCAGCAGCTCGCCCGGACGTTCCGGGGCCAACGCCCTGACTTTC
. | TRBJ1-5 | TRBV28 | . | CASSGPPGSNQPQHF | TGTGCCAGCAGTGGTCCCCCGGGTAGCAATCAGCCCCAGCATTTT
. | TRBJ2-5 | TRBV15 | . | CATSRLDRETQYF | TGTGCCACCAGCAGACTCGACAGGGAGACCCAGTACTTC
. | TRBJ1-3 | TRBV5-4 | . | CASSMGGRSGNTIYF | TGTGCCAGCAGCATGGGCGGAAGGTCTGGAAACACCATATATTTT
few | TRBJ1-6 | TRBV4-3 | . | CASSQDGRDSPLHF | TGCGCCAGCAGCCAAGATGGGCGGGATTCACCCCTCCACTTT
. | TRBJ1-6 | TRBV27 | . | CASRPDSSSYNSPLHF | TGTGCCAGCAGACCGGACTCCAGCTCCTATAATTCACCCCTCCACTTT
. | TRBJ1-5 | TRBV4-1 | . | CASSQDPTGNQPQHF | TGCGCCAGCAGCCAAGATCCCACGGGCAATCAGCCCCAGCATTTT
. | TRBJ2-1 | TRBV5-1 | TRBD2 | CASSLTGTMNEQFF | TGCGCCAGCAGCTTGACCGGGACTATGAATGAGCAGTTCTTC
. | TRBJ1-2 | TRBV19 | . | CASSIIDTYGYTF | TGTGCCAGTAGTATTATCGACACCTATGGCTACACCTTC
once | TRBJ1-2 | TRBV6-1 | . | CASANSPSGGYTF | TGTGCCAGCGCAAACAGCCCCTCTGGTGGCTACACCTTC
. | TRBJ1-1 | TRBV7-3 | . | CASSRGRDTEAFF | TGTGCCAGCAGCCGGGGACGAGACACTGAAGCTTTCTTT
once | TRBJ1-2 | TRBV4-1 | . | CASSRTGTSNYGYTF | TGCGCCAGCAGCCGCACCGGGACCTCTAACTATGGCTACACCTTC
. | TRBJ1-2 | TRBV9 | . | CASSPVGARGYTF | TGTGCCAGCAGCCCAGTAGGGGCACGGGGCTACACCTTC
once | TRBJ2-2 | TRBV28 | TRBD1 | CASSPPDRVDTGELFF | TGTGCCAGCAGTCCACCGGACAGGGTCGACACCGGGGAGCTGTTTTTT
. | TRBJ2-3 | TRBV15 | TRBD1 | CATSRDDRVGDTQYF | TGTGCCACCAGCAGAGATGACAGGGTTGGAGATACGCAGTATTTT
. | TRBJ1-2 | TRBV12-5 | . | CASGREPRYGYTF | TGTGCTAGTGGCCGGGAGCCCCGCTATGGCTACACCTTC
. | TRBJ2-3 | TRBV11-3 | . | CASSLEGGTQYF | TGTGCCAGCAGCTTAGAAGGGGGGACGCAGTATTTT
. | TRBJ1-1 | TRBV4-1 | TRBD1 | CASSPSEGQKNTEAFF | TGCGCCAGCAGCCCCTCCGAGGGACAGAAGAACACTGAAGCTTTCTTT
. | TRBJ1-5 | TRBV2 | TRBD1 | CASSAGRTGVGQPQHF | TGTGCCAGCAGCGCCGGGAGGACAGGGGTGGGACAGCCCCAGCATTTT
once | TRBJ2-2 | TRBV6-1 | . | CAIQTRTTGELFF | TGTGCCATCCAGACGCGGACCACCGGGGAGCTGTTTTTT
. | TRBJ2-7 | TRBV7-2 | TRBD2 | CASSLGGTSDKQYF | TGTGCCAGCAGCTTAGGAGGGACTAGTGACAAGCAGTACTTC
. | TRBJ2-7 | TRBV19 | TRBD1 | CASSPTGTGGNEQYF | TGTGCCAGTAGTCCTACCGGGACAGGGGGGAACGAGCAGTACTTC
. | TRBJ1-5 | TRBV28 | . | CASILDRNQPQHF | TGTGCCAGCATCCTAGACAGGAATCAGCCCCAGCATTTT
once | TRBJ1-2 | TRBV5-6 | . | CASSPVSGEGYGYTF | TGTGCCAGCAGCCCCGTCAGTGGGGAGGGGTATGGCTACACCTTC
. | TRBJ2-3 | TRBV2 | . | CASGTYTDTQYF | TGTGCCAGCGGTACCTACACAGATACGCAGTATTTT
. | TRBJ2-6 | TRBV29-1 | TRBD1 | CSALTGEPSGANVLTF | TGCAGCGCTCTGACAGGGGAACCCTCTGGGGCCAACGTCCTGACTTTC
. | TRBJ2-7 | TRBV19 | . | CASRVGHSSYEQYF | TGTGCCAGCCGTGTGGGCCATAGCTCCTACGAGCAGTACTTC
. | TRBJ1-1 | TRBV30 | . | CAWSLGGWGEAFF | TGTGCCTGGAGTTTGGGGGGGTGGGGTGAAGCTTTCTTT
. | TRBJ1-6 | TRBV19 | . | CASTLGGFNSPLHF | TGTGCCAGTACCCTAGGGGGATTTAATTCACCCCTCCACTTT
. | TRBJ1-4 | TRBV5-4 | TRBD1 | CASSLRQGANEKLFF | TGTGCCAGCAGCTTGCGACAGGGGGCTAATGAAAAACTGTTTTTT
. | TRBJ2-5 | TRBV28 | TRBD2 | CASSLLAGVQETQYF | TGTGCCAGCAGCCTACTAGCGGGGGTTCAAGAGACCCAGTACTTC
. | TRBJ1-4 | TRBV2 | . | CASNAPAGQAFEKLFF | TGTGCCAGCAACGCCCCAGCGGGTCAGGCCTTTGAAAAACTGTTTTTT
. | TRBJ2-7 | TRBV5-1 | . | CASSLGGHSYEQYF | TGCGCCAGCAGCTTGGGGGGCCATAGCTACGAGCAGTACTTC
few | TRBJ1-2 | TRBV6-5 | . | CASSYSGGLVNGYTF | TGTGCCAGCAGTTACTCGGGAGGGCTTGTAAATGGCTACACCTTC